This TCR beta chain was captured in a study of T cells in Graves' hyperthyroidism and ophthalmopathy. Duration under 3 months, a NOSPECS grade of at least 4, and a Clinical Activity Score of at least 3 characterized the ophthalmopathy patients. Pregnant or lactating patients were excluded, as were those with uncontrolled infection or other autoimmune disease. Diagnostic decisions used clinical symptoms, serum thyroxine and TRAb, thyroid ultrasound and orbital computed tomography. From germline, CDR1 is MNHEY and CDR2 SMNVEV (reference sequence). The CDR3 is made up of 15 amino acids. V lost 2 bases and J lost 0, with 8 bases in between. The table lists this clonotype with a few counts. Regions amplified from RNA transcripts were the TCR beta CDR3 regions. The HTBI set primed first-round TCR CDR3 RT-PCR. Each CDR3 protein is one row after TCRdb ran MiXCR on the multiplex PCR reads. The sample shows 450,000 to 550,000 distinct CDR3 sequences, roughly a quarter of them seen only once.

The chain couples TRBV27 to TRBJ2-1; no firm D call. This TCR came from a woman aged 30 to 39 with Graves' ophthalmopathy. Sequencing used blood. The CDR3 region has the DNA TGTGCCAGCAGTTTAGAGAGGAGCTCCTACAATGAGCAGTTCTTC. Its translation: CASSLERSSYNEQFF.